This passage covers 13 T cell receptor beta chains from one sample sequenced in a study of PD-1 blockade in classical Hodgkin lymphoma. Sample time point: cycle 4 day 1 (C4D1), after more than five weeks of nivolumab. The patients all showed relapse after autologous stem cell transplantation, while their brentuximab vedotin exposure varied. Clones were sequenced by immunoSEQ multiplex PCR, and TCRdb holds only the in-frame ones, with some missing. The sample carries roughly 60,000 clones, approximately 90% recorded once. The input for sequencing was peripheral blood mononuclear cells (PBMCs), taken before the fourth cycle of nivolumab. These TCRs come from a human donor with classical Hodgkin lymphoma.

The chain links TRBV28 to TRBJ2-7, with D tentatively TRBD1 (6 bases). V gave up 3 bases and J gave up 5 bases, with 17 bases separating them. From germline, CDR1 is MDHEN and CDR2 SYDVKM. The CDR3 runs to 15 residues. The CDR3 DNA is TGTGCCAGCAGTTTGGGGGCGAATCTGGGGAACGAGCAGTACTTC. The encoded protein is CASSLGANLGNEQYF.

The chain employs TRBV6-5 and TRBJ1-4; TRBD1 is a possible D gene (5 bases). V lost 6 bases and J 5 bases, leaving 10 bases between the germline ends. The CDR3 is 13 amino acids. Per the germline V gene, CDR1 is MNHEY and CDR2 is SVGAGI. CDR3 nucleotides: TGTGCCAGCAGGGGGACGTGGAATGAAAAACTGTTTTTT. Protein product: CASRGTWNEKLFF.

The rearrangement joins TRBV11-2 to TRBJ2-7; D is unclear. The V end was cut by 5 bases, the J end by 0 bases, with 5 bases between. Looked up from germline, CDR1 is SGHAT and CDR2 is FQNNGV. CDR3 length: 12 amino acids. The CDR3 DNA reads as TGTGCCAGCAGCCGGTCCTCCTACGAGCAGTACTTC. It specifies CASSRSSYEQYF. The whole variable domain, filled in from reference TRBV11-2 and TRBJ2-7, reads EAGVAQSPRYKIIEKRQSVAFWCNPISGHATLYWYQQILGQGPKLLIQFQNNGVVDDSQLPKDRFSAERLKGVDSTLKIQPAKLEDSAVYLCASSRSSYEQYFGPGTRLTVT.

This chain joins TRBV5-1 and TRBJ2-3, with D unresolved. Trimming took off 4 bases at V and 4 bases at J, with 13 bases between the two ends. Germline CDR1 reads SGHRS; CDR2 reads YFSETQ. The CDR3 has 14 residues. In nucleotides, the CDR3 is TGCGCCAGCAGCCCCGGGCCTAGATCAGATACGCAGTATTTT. Residues: CASSPGPRSDTQYF.

On this clone: The same CDR3 is also encoded by other DNA sequences in this sample. This sequence joins TRBV14 and TRBJ2-1; 10 bases are a match to TRBD1. The CDR3 is 17 amino acids. J lost 8 bases, V lost 6 bases, and 16 bases had no gene match. The V gene's germline CDR1 is SGHDN and CDR2 FVKESK. The CDR3 DNA follows: TGTGCCAGCAGTTACGAAGTGCCGGGACAGGGGTTGGATGAGCAGTTCTTC. Protein product: CASSYEVPGQGLDEQFF.

This rearrangement joins TRBV27 to TRBJ2-1; D may be TRBD1 (5 bases). CDR1 and CDR2 (germline): MNHEY, SMNVEV (reference sequence). The CDR3 length is 14 residues. V lost 6 bases, J lost 8 bases, and 17 bases lay in between. CDR3 sequence reads: CASRQVFVRDEQFF. The CDR3 bases are TGTGCCAGCAGACAGGTTTTTGTCAGGGATGAGCAGTTCTTC.

The gene calls are TRBV5-4 and TRBJ2-7, with D perhaps matching TRBD1 (5 bases). This CDR3 contains 16 residues. V was cut by 3 bases and J by 5 bases, with 21 bases left in between. Germline loops: CDR1 SGHNT, CDR2 YYREEE (reference sequence). CDR3 bases: TGTGCCAGCAGCTACGGGTTGCGGCAGGGCTTCCACGAGCAGTACTTC. It encodes CASSYGLRQGFHEQYF.

CDR3: CASSAPPAGLVPYEQYF. For the CDR3, the DNA is TGTGCCAGCAGCGCCCCCCCCGCCGGACTAGTCCCCTACGAGCAGTACTTC. The chain is built from TRBV9 and TRBJ2-7; 7 bases are a match to TRBD2. CDR3 length equals 17 residues. The trim removed 3 bases at V and 2 bases at J, leaving 14 bases unmatched. CDR1 and CDR2 (germline): SGDLS, YYNGEE.

V is TRBV10-3 and J is TRBJ1-1; TRBD1 might be the D (5 bases). The CDR3 is made up of 15 amino acids. Germline V gene lookup returns CDR1 ENHRY and CDR2 SYGVKD. V lost 3 bases, J lost 3 bases, and 14 bases lay in between. The CDR3 protein is CAISEGVYLDTEAFF. CDR3 nucleotide sequence: TGTGCCATCAGTGAAGGGGTCTACTTGGACACTGAAGCTTTCTTT.

J is TRBJ2-1 and V is TRBV7-2, with 8 bases aligning to TRBD1. The CDR3 has 16 amino acids. Looked up from germline, CDR1 is SGHTA and CDR2 is FQGNSA. Trimming at V came to 2 bases and at J to 4 bases, leaving 7 bases not matched to a gene. The CDR3 spells CASSLMAGTGYNEQFF. CDR3 nucleotides: TGTGCCAGCAGCTTAATGGCGGGGACAGGATACAATGAGCAGTTCTTC.

The chain carries TRBV5-1 and TRBJ1-1; D gene ambiguous. Trimming removed 2 bases at V and 8 bases at J, with 16 bases between. From germline, CDR1 is SGHRS and CDR2 YFSETQ. This CDR3 comprises 14 residues. The CDR3, as DNA: TGCGCCAGCAGCTTATCCGAACCGTTCTTCGAAGCTTTCTTT. It specifies CASSLSEPFFEAFF. The full variable domain, its missing parts supplied by reference TRBV5-1 and TRBJ1-1, is KAGVTQTPRYLIKTRGQQVTLSCSPISGHRSVSWYQQTPGQGLQFLFEYFSETQRNKGNFPGRFSGRQFSNSRSEMNVSTLELGDSALYLCASSLSEPFFEAFFGQGTRLTVV.

The V call is TRBV25-1, the J call TRBJ2-7, with 8 bases identical to TRBD2. With V trimmed by 8 bases and J by 2 bases, 5 bases remained unmatched. CDR1 is MGHDK and CDR2 is SYGVNS in the germline V gene. The CDR3 has 13 residues. As DNA, the CDR3 is TGTGCCAGCCAAATCGGGGGGGCCTACGAGCAGTACTTC. Translation: CASQIGGAYEQYF.

The sample holds one count of this clone. The V call is TRBV28, the J call TRBJ1-3, with D perhaps TRBD1 (6 bases). V was shortened by 5 bases and J by 4 bases, with 15 bases between the two germline ends. The CDR3 is made up of 15 amino acids. The germline V gene has CDR1 MDHEN and CDR2 SYDVKM. CDR3 region: CASSIHGTRGNTIYF. The CDR3 nucleotides are TGTGCCAGCAGTATACACGGGACACGCGGAAACACCATATATTTT.